This TCR beta chain was sequenced for a study of T cell changes during pregnancy in multiple sclerosis. This clone came up a few times. Assay used: immunoSEQ multiplex PCR; TCRdb lists only in-frame clones, some missing. This table holds fewer than 35,000 clones, roughly nine tenths found once. The receptor comes from a female donor in good health, enrolled as a control in a pregnancy study. The source was CD4+ T cells from peripheral blood mononuclear cells, collected in the third trimester of pregnancy.

This chain's CDR3 is CASREIDRGPEAFF. Written as DNA, the CDR3 is TGTGCCAGCAGAGAGATTGACAGGGGACCTGAAGCTTTCTTT. The chain joins TRBV27 to TRBJ1-1; 8 positions match TRBD1. V was pared by 6 bases and J by 6 bases, with 9 bases of the junction left unmatched. Germline lookup yields CDR1 MNHEY and CDR2 SMNVEV (reference sequence). This CDR3 comprises 14 residues.